This paragraph reports one TCR beta chain. This sample stems from a study of blood T cell repertoires in COVID-19. Measured with immunoSEQ multiplex PCR; TCRdb has only the in-frame clones, and not every one. In the table there are around 260,000 clones, about 91% of which are singletons. Sequences were obtained from peripheral blood. The clonotype comes from a person aged 18 to 30 with COVID-19, enrolled during active disease.

The CDR3 DNA reads as TGTGCCAGCAGTGAAGAGCTAGCGAGGCAGTTCTTC. Translating gives CASSEELARQFF. The chain links TRBV2 to TRBJ2-1; tentatively, D is TRBD2 (6 bases). The CDR3 is 12 amino acids. The V end was cut by 1 base, the J end by 12 bases, with 10 bases between. Germline V gene sequence: CDR1 SNHLY, CDR2 FYNNEI.